The 19 T cell receptor beta chains below were found in one sample sequenced in a study of blood T cell repertoires in COVID-19. Some clones are missing from TCRdb's copy, which holds only in-frame ones; the method was immunoSEQ multiplex PCR. This table has over 200,000 clones, 87% appearing once. Specimen: peripheral blood. These receptors were collected from a woman aged 45-65 years with acute or convalescent COVID-19.

The chain carries TRBV15 and TRBJ2-2, with D perhaps TRBD1 (5 bases). The V and J ends lost 4 bases and 5 bases respectively, with 14 bases between them. Germline-derived CDR1 and CDR2 are LNHNV and YYDKDF (reference sequence). The CDR3 totals 15 residues. DNA for the CDR3: TGTGCCACCAGCACCCCAGGGCAACGGACCGGGGAGCTGTTTTTT. This codes for CATSTPGQRTGELFF.

The CDR3 loop reads CASSQYQGQETQYF. CDR3 nucleotides: TGTGCCAGCAGCCAATATCAGGGACAAGAGACCCAGTACTTC. V and J are TRBV16 and TRBJ2-5, with D possibly being TRBD1 (5 bases). Per the germline V gene, CDR1 is KGHSY and CDR2 is FQNENV. V gave up 1 base and J gave up 2 bases, with 8 bases separating them. CDR3 size: 14 residues.

J is TRBJ2-7 and V is TRBV5-1; the match to TRBD1 covers 7 bases. Germline values: CDR1 SGHRS, CDR2 YFSETQ. The V and J ends lost 4 bases and 5 bases, in that order; junction bases with no gene match: 12. This CDR3 is 15 amino acids long. Written as DNA, the CDR3 is TGCGCCAGCAGCCCTTACAGACAGGGCGCCCACGAGCAGTACTTC. Translated: CASSPYRQGAHEQYF.

This clone was seen just once. This chain joins TRBV7-9 and TRBJ2-7; 8 nucleotides align to TRBD1. Germline values: CDR1 SEHNR, CDR2 FQNEAQ (reference sequence). This CDR3 comprises 14 residues. The V segment lost 5 bases and the J segment 6 bases; nucleotides outside the gene matches: 9. The CDR3 loop is CASSTPTDRVEQYF. In DNA form, the CDR3 reads TGTGCCAGCAGCACCCCCACGGACAGGGTCGAGCAGTACTTC.

This clone appeared a single time. The chain has TRBV28 and TRBJ1-2; D remains unclear. Germline CDR1 reads MDHEN; CDR2 reads SYDVKM. The CDR3 is 16 residues long. V shed 6 bases and J shed 14 bases, with 31 bases lying between them. Here the CDR3 reads CASRPQKIPGTFVETF. CDR3 DNA: TGTGCCAGCAGACCTCAAAAAATCCCGGGTACCTTCGTTGAAACCTTC.

The DNA for the CDR3 is TGTGCCAGCAGCTTGGGGGACAGGGGCTATGGCTACACCTTC. This gives the protein CASSLGDRGYGYTF. The rearrangement links TRBV5-4 to TRBJ1-2, with 10 bases that match TRBD1. V was clipped by 0 bases and J by 4 bases; unmatched bases: 0. The CDR3 is 14 amino acids. CDR1 and CDR2 from the germline V gene are SGHNT and YYREEE (reference sequence).

The rearrangement uses TRBV6-2 or TRBV6-3 and TRBJ2-7; tentatively, D is TRBD1 (5 bases). The CDR3 is made up of 15 amino acids. Germline CDR1 is MNHEY and CDR2 is SVGEGT. The V end lost 2 bases, the J end lost 6 bases, and 17 bases lay between the germline ends. In DNA form, the CDR3 reads TGTGCCAGCAGTTACGTTGACAGCGCCCCGGGCGAGCAGTACTTC. Translation gives CASSYVDSAPGEQYF.

The V gene is TRBV10-3, the J gene TRBJ2-3; 10 bases map to TRBD2. The CDR3 length is 17 residues. In germline, CDR1 is ENHRY, CDR2 SYGVKD. The trim removed 0 bases at V and 2 bases at J, leaving 5 bases unmatched. CDR3 bases: TGTGCCATCAGTGAGTCAGCGGGAGGGCGTTCCACAGATACGCAGTATTTT. It is translated as CAISESAGGRSTDTQYF.

This rearrangement joins TRBV10-1 to TRBJ2-5; D is perhaps TRBD2 (7 bases). The CDR3 contains 13 residues. Trimming pared 11 bases from V and 7 bases from J, leaving 20 bases between. Germline loops: CDR1 WNHNN, CDR2 SYGVQD (reference sequence). For the CDR3, the DNA is TGCGCCCGCGAGGGGGGGGAGGGGAGGACCCAGTACTTC. Protein product: CAREGGEGRTQYF.

The chain employs TRBV27 and TRBJ2-2, with D possibly being TRBD2 (5 bases). Looked up from germline, CDR1 is MNHEY and CDR2 is SMNVEV (reference sequence). This CDR3 comprises 14 residues. V dropped 6 bases and J dropped 6 bases, with 14 bases sitting between them. This CDR3 reads CASSARGVAGELFF. CDR3 DNA sequence: TGTGCCAGCAGCGCCCGGGGAGTCGCCGGGGAGCTGTTTTTT.

The chain carries TRBV27 and TRBJ1-4, with a weak D call TRBD1 (6 bases). Trimming pared 2 bases from V and 7 bases from J, leaving 11 bases between. The CDR3 totals 14 residues. Looked up from germline, CDR1 is MNHEY and CDR2 is SMNVEV (reference sequence). The CDR3 DNA reads as TGTGCCAGCAGTTTAGTGGGGGGGCTTGAAAAACTGTTTTTT. The encoded protein is CASSLVGGLEKLFF.

The chain has TRBV3-1 (or the pseudogene TRBV3-2) and TRBJ1-4, with 7 bases aligning to TRBD1. Germline trimming cut 3 bases from V and 7 bases from J; bases unmatched to any gene: 8. Germline-derived CDR1 and CDR2 are LGHDT and YNNKEL (reference sequence). This CDR3 region has 15 residues. CDR3 protein: CASSQPSTGTEKLFF. The DNA for the CDR3 is TGTGCCAGCAGCCAGCCATCGACAGGGACTGAAAAACTGTTTTTT.

V is TRBV2 and J is TRBJ2-2; TRBD1 is a possible D gene (6 bases). V lost 8 bases, J lost 7 bases, and 17 bases lay in between. Looked up from germline, CDR1 is SNHLY and CDR2 is FYNNEI. The CDR3 contains 14 residues. The CDR3 loop is CASCRTELSGELFF. The CDR3, as DNA: TGTGCCAGCTGTAGGACAGAGTTAAGCGGGGAGCTGTTTTTT.

This chain's CDR3 is CASSLGQGSGEQYF. CDR3 nucleotides: TGTGCCAGCAGCTTAGGTCAGGGGTCGGGAGAGCAGTACTTC. The chain combines TRBV11-3 with TRBJ2-7, with D perhaps matching TRBD1 (6 bases). This CDR3 contains 14 residues. V was cut by 1 base and J by 7 bases, with 14 bases left in between. The germline CDR1 and CDR2 sequences are SGHNT and YENEEA.

This chain links TRBV4-3 with TRBJ1-2; D ambiguous. The length of the CDR3 is 14 residues. From germline, CDR1 is LGHNA and CDR2 YSLEER. Trimming shortened V by 0 bases and J by 3 bases, and 8 bases separated the two germline ends. This CDR3 reads CASSQDEEYYGYTF. CDR3 DNA: TGCGCCAGCAGCCAAGATGAGGAATACTATGGCTACACCTTC.

The chain is built from TRBV21-1 and TRBJ1-1; TRBD1, the table's D call, lacks a check against the DNA. TRBV21-1 is classified as a pseudogene. The CDR3 is 16 amino acids. In DNA form, the CDR3 reads TGTGCCAGCAGCAACGTGAAGACAGGCGAAGGCACTGAAGCTTTCTTT. It is translated as CASSNVKTGEGTEAFF.

V gene TRBV9 combines with J gene TRBJ2-2; 9 bases are a match to TRBD2. Trimming cost V 0 bases and J 3 bases; bases outside gene matches: 6. The CDR3 spans 17 residues. Germline CDR1 and CDR2: SGDLS and YYNGEE. The CDR3 coding sequence is TGTGCCAGCAGCGTAGGAACTAGCGGGCTTTACACCGGGGAGCTGTTTTTT. It specifies CASSVGTSGLYTGELFF.

This chain joins TRBV30 and TRBJ2-7; D might be TRBD2 (5 bases). Germline loops: CDR1 GTSNPN, CDR2 SVGIG (reference sequence). The V and J ends lost 2 bases and 6 bases respectively, with 17 bases between them. The length of the CDR3 is 14 residues. The CDR3, as DNA: TGTGCCTGGAGTCGTGGGGTGGGAGACTTCGAGCAGTACTTC. Translated: CAWSRGVGDFEQYF.

The chain employs TRBV19 and TRBJ1-2; weak D call: TRBD1 (6 bases). Trimming stripped 7 bases from V and 2 bases from J, with 11 bases between. The germline V gene has CDR1 LNHDA and CDR2 SQIVND (reference sequence). The CDR3 has 13 residues. The CDR3 DNA is TGTGCCAGTATCCCGGGACAAAACTATGGCTACACCTTC. Residues: CASIPGQNYGYTF. The whole variable domain, remainder taken from reference TRBV19 and TRBJ1-2, is DGGITQSPKYLFRKEGQNVTLSCEQNLNHDAMYWYRQDPGQGLRLIYYSQIVNDFQKGDIAEGYSVSREKKESFPLTVTSAQKNPTAFYLCASIPGQNYGYTFGSGTRLTVV.